A selection of T cell receptor beta chains follows, all from one sample in a study of cytomegalovirus exposure and HLA in healthy donors. TCRdb's copy holds only in-frame clones and misses some; the assay was immunoSEQ multiplex PCR. This table lists some 130,000 clones. Sequenced sample: PBMCs. The origin of the receptors is a woman aged 40 to 55 in good health and CMV-seropositive. The CDR3 runs from the conserved cysteine through the conserved F or W. The D gene is left open where the match is weak.

d_call	j_call	v_call	cdr3_nt	cdr3_aa
TRBD1	TRBJ1-2	TRBV6-5	TGTGCCAGCAGCAACCGACAGGGTGTTGGCTACACCTTC	CASSNRQGVGYTF
TRBD1	TRBJ2-7	TRBV5-1	TGCGCCAGCAGCTTAGGGACAGGGGGCCACGAGCAGTACTTC	CASSLGTGGHEQYF
TRBD1	TRBJ2-2	TRBV19	TGTGCCAGTAGTACCCCAGCGCCAGGGGGCGTGGGGAACACCGGGGAGCTGTTTTTT	CASSTPAPGGVGNTGELFF
-	TRBJ1-3	TRBV27	TGTGCCAGCAGTAGTATCGGACTAACCAGCTCTGGAAACACCATATATTTT	CASSSIGLTSSGNTIYF
-	TRBJ2-1	TRBV10-1	TGCGCCAGCAGTGAGTTTAAGGGAGGATGGCATGAGCAGTTCTTC	CASSEFKGGWHEQFF
TRBD1	TRBJ2-7	TRBV7-2	TGTGCCAGCAGCCCGGCTGGGGGGACAGGAGCCTACGAGCAGTACTTC	CASSPAGGTGAYEQYF
-	TRBJ2-7	TRBV7-2	TGTGCCAGCAGCGCGGGATCGAGCTACGAGCAGTACTTC	CASSAGSSYEQYF
-	TRBJ2-5	TRBV11-2	TGTGCCAGCAGCACGGCGGTGGGCCAAGAGACCCAGTACTTC	CASSTAVGQETQYF
-	TRBJ2-3	TRBV6-4	TGTGCCAGCAGTGACGGAGGAAGCACAGATACGCAGTATTTT	CASSDGGSTDTQYF
-	TRBJ1-5	TRBV5-6	TGTGCCAGCAGCCCGGGGGGCCTTCAGCCCCAGCATTTT	CASSPGGLQPQHF
TRBD1	TRBJ1-5	TRBV15	TGTGCCACCAGCAGCTTATTGGACAGGCCCAATCAGCCCCAGCATTTT	CATSSLLDRPNQPQHF
TRBD1	TRBJ1-4	TRBV30	TGTGCCTGGAGTGTACAGGGGGCGATATCCGAAAAACTGTTTTTT	CAWSVQGAISEKLFF
TRBD1	TRBJ2-1	TRBV10-3	TGTGCCATCAGAGGCGGGACAGGGTATGAGCAGTTCTTC	CAIRGGTGYEQFF
TRBD2	TRBJ2-7	TRBV5-1	TGCGCCAGCAGCTGGGGGACTAGCGGCTACGAGCAGTACTTC	CASSWGTSGYEQYF
TRBD1	TRBJ2-7	TRBV5-5	TGTGCCAGCAGCCCCCCGCCGACAGGGACCGAGCAGTACTTC	CASSPPPTGTEQYF
-	TRBJ2-7	TRBV28	TGTGCCAGCAGTACAGTCTACGAGCAGTACTTC	CASSTVYEQYF
TRBD1	TRBJ2-7	TRBV6-5	TGTGCCAGCAGTGGCGGGACAGGGTTGTCCGAGCAGTACTTC	CASSGGTGLSEQYF
-	TRBJ1-1	TRBV27	TGTGCCAGCAGTCCGATCTGGACAGCCGTGAACACTGAAGCTTTCTTT	CASSPIWTAVNTEAFF
-	TRBJ2-7	TRBV7-8	TGTGCCAGCAGTTTTTGGGGCGAGACTGAGACCTACGAGCAGTACTTC	CASSFWGETETYEQYF
TRBD1	TRBJ2-7	TRBV5-1	TGCGCCAGCAGCGCGGGACAGGGGGCGTACGAGCAGTACTTC	CASSAGQGAYEQYF
-	TRBJ2-6	TRBV27	TGTGCCAGCAGTTTTATGGACAGCCCCTCTGGGGCCAACGTCCTGACTTTC	CASSFMDSPSGANVLTF
TRBD2	TRBJ2-5	TRBV6-5	TGTGCCAGCACCGGACTAGCGGGGGAGGGGACCCAGTACTTC	CASTGLAGEGTQYF
-	TRBJ1-4	TRBV10-3	TGTGCCATCAGTGAAATGACGGGGGGGGAAAAACTGTTTTTT	CAISEMTGGEKLFF
TRBD2	TRBJ2-7	TRBV19	TGTGCCAGAAGACGCGGGACTAGCACGCACGAGCAGTACTTC	CARRRGTSTHEQYF
TRBD1	TRBJ1-5	TRBV7-9	TGTGCCAGCAGCTTAGGACAGGGGGCTCATCAGCCCCAGCATTTT	CASSLGQGAHQPQHF
-	TRBJ1-5	TRBV6-5	TGTGCCAGCAGTCCTCTACAGGGTCAGCATCAGCCCCAGCATTTT	CASSPLQGQHQPQHF
TRBD2	TRBJ2-3	TRBV6-5	TGTGCCAGCAGTTACTCGTGGGAGGGGAGCACAGATACGCAGTATTTT	CASSYSWEGSTDTQYF
-	TRBJ1-1	TRBV27	TGTGCCAGCAGTTTAAGGGGGACTGAAGCTTTCTTT	CASSLRGTEAFF
TRBD2	TRBJ2-5	TRBV27	TGTGCCAGCGGGGGGGTCCAAGAGACCCAGTACTTC	CASGGVQETQYF
-	TRBJ2-3	TRBV9	TGTGCCAGCAGCGAAAGTAGCGGCTACACAGATACGCAGTATTTT	CASSESSGYTDTQYF
TRBD1	TRBJ2-1	TRBV9	TGTGCCAGCAGCGGGGGGGGGACAGGGACCTACAATGAGCAGTTCTTC	CASSGGGTGTYNEQFF
-	TRBJ2-7	TRBV7-2	TGTGCCAGCAGCATCGGGGATCGTCCCTACGAGCAGTACTTC	CASSIGDRPYEQYF
-	TRBJ1-4	TRBV2	TGTGCCACCCTTGGGGGCCGGAGTGAAAAACTGTTTTTT	CATLGGRSEKLFF
TRBD2	TRBJ2-7	TRBV5-1	TGCGCCAGCAGCTTGCAGCGGGGACCCTACGAGCAGTACTTC	CASSLQRGPYEQYF
TRBD1	TRBJ2-1	TRBV28	TGTGCCAGCAGTGGGACAGGGGCCTACAATGAGCAGTTCTTC	CASSGTGAYNEQFF
-	TRBJ2-5	TRBV28	TGTGCCAGCAGTCCCGGCCGGGGGTCCCAGTACTTC	CASSPGRGSQYF
TRBD2	TRBJ2-5	TRBV5-1	TGCGCCAGCAGCTTGGCTCTAGCGGGAGGTCTGGGGGTCCAAGAGACCCAGTACTTC	CASSLALAGGLGVQETQYF
-	TRBJ2-3	TRBV6-5	TGTGCCAGCAGTTACTCATTGGCGGTAGATACGCAGTATTTT	CASSYSLAVDTQYF
-	TRBJ2-7	TRBV4-2	TGTGCCAGCAGCCAAGAGGAAGCGGGCTCCTACGAGCAGTACTTC	CASSQEEAGSYEQYF
-	TRBJ1-5	TRBV10-1	TGCGCCAGCAGTGAGTCGAACGGTAATGGGAGTAGCAATCAGCCCCAGCATTTT	CASSESNGNGSSNQPQHF
-	TRBJ2-1	TRBV2	TGTGCCAGCAGGGCAGGGCCCTACAATGAGCAGTTCTTC	CASRAGPYNEQFF
-	TRBJ2-7	TRBV9	TGTGCCAGCAGCGAAGGGACTTACAACGAGCAGTACTTC	CASSEGTYNEQYF
-	TRBJ2-1	TRBV5-8	TGTGCCAGCAGCTTGGCACTAGCAAGGGGCAATGAGCAGTTCTTC	CASSLALARGNEQFF
-	TRBJ2-3	TRBV11-3	TGTGCCAGCAGCTCGGTAACAGATACGCAGTATTTT	CASSSVTDTQYF
TRBD1	TRBJ1-2	TRBV6-1	TGTGCCAGCAGTGAGAGACAGGGAAGGATCTATGGCTACACCTTC	CASSERQGRIYGYTF
-	TRBJ2-1	TRBV5-6	TGTGCCAGCAGCTTGGACAGGCTATACAATGAGCAGTTCTTC	CASSLDRLYNEQFF
-	TRBJ2-1	TRBV7-3	TGTGCCAGCAGCTTCGCGAAGGGGAATGAGCAGTTCTTC	CASSFAKGNEQFF
TRBD2	TRBJ2-7	TRBV7-8	TGTGCCAGCAGCTTAAACGAGCGGGAGACCGGGGAGCAGTACTTC	CASSLNERETGEQYF
TRBD1	TRBJ2-2	TRBV28	TGTGCCAGCAGTTTCCCCCGACAGGGCGCGAACACCGGGGAGCTGTTTTTT	CASSFPRQGANTGELFF
-	TRBJ2-5	TRBV28	TGTGCCAGCAGTCGGACTACGAGGGACCAAGAGACCCAGTACTTC	CASSRTTRDQETQYF
TRBD2	TRBJ2-7	TRBV7-2	TGTGCCAGCAGCTGGGGACTAGCGGCCAACGAGCAGTACTTC	CASSWGLAANEQYF
-	TRBJ1-5	TRBV7-9	TGTGCCAGCAGCAAGGAGGGAAGTAATCAGCCCCAGCATTTT	CASSKEGSNQPQHF
-	TRBJ1-2	TRBV5-4	TGTGCCAGCAGCCTGGGGGGAGACAGGCCCGACTATGGCTACACCTTC	CASSLGGDRPDYGYTF
-	TRBJ2-3	TRBV27	TGTGCCAGCAGTTTATTAGGGAGAGATACGCAGTATTTT	CASSLLGRDTQYF
-	TRBJ2-7	TRBV5-1	TGCGCCAGCAGCTTGCTTGTGGACAGCTCCTACGAGCAGTACTTC	CASSLLVDSSYEQYF
TRBD2	TRBJ2-7	TRBV2	TGTGCCAGCAGTGGACTAGCGGGAGGCGAGCAGTACTTC	CASSGLAGGEQYF
TRBD1	TRBJ1-3	TRBV7-3	TGTGCCAGCAGCGAGGACAGGGGGCCTGGAAACACCATATATTTT	CASSEDRGPGNTIYF
TRBD2	TRBJ2-7	TRBV25-1	TGTGCCACCTCGTCCGGGACTAGCGGCTCCTACGAGCAGTACTTC	CATSSGTSGSYEQYF
TRBD2	TRBJ2-2	TRBV7-2	TGTGCCAGCAGCTTAGGGCTAGCGGGTACCGGGGAGCTGTTTTTT	CASSLGLAGTGELFF